This T cell receptor beta chain was profiled in a study of shared clonotypes between healthy human individuals. The protocol was immunoSEQ multiplex PCR, while the TCRdb copy is restricted to in-frame clones and leaves out a portion. This sample has 500,000 or so clones; more than 95% occur once, and the top ten carry approximately 0.067%. The junction had 6 bases not matched to a gene; V was cut back by 5 bases and J by 7 bases. CDR1 is SEHNR and CDR2 is FQNEAQ in the germline V gene (reference sequence). This CDR3 contains 14 residues. A word on this clone: The target antigen is unknown.

Broader study findings: The donor pool, a small one, limited the genetic and exposure-history diversity represented.

Input material: naive CD4+ T cells sorted from blood. Documented subset: CD45RA+ positively selected. The receptor was derived from a young woman in good health. The V call is TRBV7-9, the J call TRBJ1-4, with TRBD1 matching 8 bases. The CDR3 region has the DNA TGTGCCAGCAGCCCCAGGGGGCAGGGTGAAAAACTGTTTTTT. Residues: CASSPRGQGEKLFF.